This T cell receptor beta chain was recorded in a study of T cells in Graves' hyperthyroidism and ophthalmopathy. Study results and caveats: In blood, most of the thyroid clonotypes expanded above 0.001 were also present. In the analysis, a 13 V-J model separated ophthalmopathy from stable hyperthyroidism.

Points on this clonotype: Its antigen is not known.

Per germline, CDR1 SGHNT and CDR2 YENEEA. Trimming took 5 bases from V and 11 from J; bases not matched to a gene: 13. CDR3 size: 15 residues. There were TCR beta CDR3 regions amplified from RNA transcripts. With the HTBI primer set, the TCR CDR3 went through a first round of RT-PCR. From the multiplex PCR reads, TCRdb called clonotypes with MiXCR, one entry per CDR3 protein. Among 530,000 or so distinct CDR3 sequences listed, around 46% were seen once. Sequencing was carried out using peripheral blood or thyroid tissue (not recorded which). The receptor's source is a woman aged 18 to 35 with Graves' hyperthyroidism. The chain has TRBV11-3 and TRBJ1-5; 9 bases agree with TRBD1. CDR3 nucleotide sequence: TGTGCCAGCAGCCCACGGACAGGGGAACAAGAGACCCAGCATTTT. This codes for CASSPRTGEQETQHF.